A selection of T cell receptor beta chains follows, all from one sample in a study of CD8+ T cells in alopecia areata. TCRdb's copy holds only in-frame clones and misses some; the assay was immunoSEQ multiplex PCR. The table includes approximately 210,000 clones, over 60% detected once. This material consisted of CD4+ T cells sorted from blood, taken at week 4, from a patient treated with tofacitinib. The origin of the receptors is a human donor with alopecia areata. The conserved cysteine and the conserved F or W are not part of the CDR3 here. Fields, in order: V gene, CDR3 protein.

v_call: TRBV29-1
cdr3_aa: SVGGGLGEQY

v_call: TRBV11-1
cdr3_aa: ASSPGTKYGYT

v_call: TRBV5-4
cdr3_aa: ASSQDSNYGYT

v_call: TRBV30
cdr3_aa: AWEPGINSPLH

v_call: TRBV7-2
cdr3_aa: ASSLAGQAYGYT

v_call: TRBV6-5
cdr3_aa: ASSYRGETQY

v_call: TRBV18
cdr3_aa: ASSLGSGGAYTDTQY

v_call: TRBV2
cdr3_aa: ASSRTSGFLSTDTQY

v_call: TRBV7-8
cdr3_aa: ASSPGLAGPYNEQF

v_call: TRBV4-3
cdr3_aa: ASSQGHRGSSTDTQY

v_call: TRBV23-1
cdr3_aa: ASSRAPRINEQF

v_call: TRBV10-3
cdr3_aa: AIMRTGGGQNEQF

v_call: TRBV5-1
cdr3_aa: ASTIGYNSPLH

v_call: TRBV9
cdr3_aa: ASSVDQVPTDTQY

v_call: TRBV2
cdr3_aa: ASSEAGIPNTGELF

v_call: TRBV29-1
cdr3_aa: SVENSRTDTQY

v_call: TRBV5-6
cdr3_aa: ASSLGGLVF

v_call: TRBV28
cdr3_aa: ASAGGQETQY

v_call: TRBV5-1
cdr3_aa: ASSLGLGETQY

v_call: TRBV23-1
cdr3_aa: ASSRGPGLKDTQY

v_call: TRBV5-4
cdr3_aa: ASSLVAGAYEQY

v_call: TRBV6-4
cdr3_aa: ASSLEDSYEQY

v_call: TRBV2
cdr3_aa: ASRGAGATNQPQH

v_call: TRBV29-1
cdr3_aa: SVVTGAEKLF

v_call: TRBV4-1
cdr3_aa: ASSQGVGGSPKNIQY

v_call: TRBV5-1
cdr3_aa: ASSSDNFNEQF

v_call: TRBV5-1
cdr3_aa: ASSSYNEQF

v_call: TRBV4-1
cdr3_aa: ASSQDYRDPYGYT

v_call: TRBV7-9
cdr3_aa: ASSPSGRAIKTQY

v_call: TRBV7-2
cdr3_aa: ASSSDRWNGELF

v_call: TRBV6-6
cdr3_aa: ASSYGGGGTNEQF

v_call: TRBV11-3
cdr3_aa: ASSSGQVNEKLF